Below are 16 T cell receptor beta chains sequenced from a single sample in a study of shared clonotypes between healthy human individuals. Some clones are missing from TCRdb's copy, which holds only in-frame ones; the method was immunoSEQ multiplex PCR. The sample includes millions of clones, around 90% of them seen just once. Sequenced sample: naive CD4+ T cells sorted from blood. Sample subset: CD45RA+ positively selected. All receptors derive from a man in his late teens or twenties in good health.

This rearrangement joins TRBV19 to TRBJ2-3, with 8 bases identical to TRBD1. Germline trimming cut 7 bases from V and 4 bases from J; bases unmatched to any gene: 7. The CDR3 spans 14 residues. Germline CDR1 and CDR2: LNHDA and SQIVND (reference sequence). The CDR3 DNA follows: TGTGCCAGTAACCGGGACAGGATCTCAGATACGCAGTATTTT. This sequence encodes CASNRDRISDTQYF.

CDR3 nucleotide sequence: TGTGCCAGTAGTATAGAAAGGAAAAACATTCAGTACTTC. This sequence encodes CASSIERKNIQYF. The chain recombines TRBV19 with TRBJ2-4; D not resolved. From germline, CDR1 is LNHDA and CDR2 SQIVND (reference sequence). V was cut by 0 bases and J by 4 bases, with 4 bases left in between. The CDR3 extends over 13 amino acids.

The CDR3, as DNA: TGCAGCGTTCCACAGTCTAGCGGGAGGTGGTACCAAGAGACCCAGTACTTC. Translated, it gives CSVPQSSGRWYQETQYF. The chain employs TRBV29-1 and TRBJ2-5, with 11 bases fitting TRBD2. V lost 5 bases, J lost 0 bases, and 11 bases stayed unmatched. This CDR3 is 17 amino acids long. CDR1 and CDR2 from the germline V gene are SQVTM and ANQGSEA.

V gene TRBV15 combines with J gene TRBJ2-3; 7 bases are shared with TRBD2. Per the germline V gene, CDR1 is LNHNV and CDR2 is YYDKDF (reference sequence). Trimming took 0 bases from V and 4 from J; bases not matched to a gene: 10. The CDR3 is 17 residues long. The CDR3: CATSRDFREAFPDTQYF. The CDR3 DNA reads TGTGCCACCAGCAGAGATTTCCGGGAGGCGTTTCCAGATACGCAGTATTTT. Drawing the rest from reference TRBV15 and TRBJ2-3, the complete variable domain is DAMVIQNPRYQVTQFGKPVTLSCSQTLNHNVMYWYQQKSSQAPKLLFHYYDKDFNNEADTPDNFQSRRPNTSFCFLDIRSPGLGDTAMYLCATSRDFREAFPDTQYFGPGTRLTVL.

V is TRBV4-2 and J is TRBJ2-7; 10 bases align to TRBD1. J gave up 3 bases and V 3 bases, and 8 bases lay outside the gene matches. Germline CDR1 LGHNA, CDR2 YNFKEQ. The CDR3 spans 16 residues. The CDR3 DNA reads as TGTGCCAGCAGCCACCTCGGGACAGGGGATTTCTACGAGCAGTACTTC. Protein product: CASSHLGTGDFYEQYF.

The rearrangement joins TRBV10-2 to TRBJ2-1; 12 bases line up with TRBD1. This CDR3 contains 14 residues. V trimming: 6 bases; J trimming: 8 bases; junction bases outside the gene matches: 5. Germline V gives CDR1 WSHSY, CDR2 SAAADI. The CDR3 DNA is TGCGCCAGCAGGGGGGGGACAGGGGGCGATGAGCAGTTCTTC. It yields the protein CASRGGTGGDEQFF.

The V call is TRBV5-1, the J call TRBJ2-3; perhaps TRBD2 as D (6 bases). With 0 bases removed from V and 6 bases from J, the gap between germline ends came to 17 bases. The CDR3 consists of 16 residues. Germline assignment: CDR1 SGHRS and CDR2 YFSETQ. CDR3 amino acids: CASSLAGTRVKDTQYF. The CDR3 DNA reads TGCGCCAGCAGCTTGGCCGGGACTCGTGTCAAGGATACGCAGTATTTT.

CDR3 sequence (DNA): TGTGCCAGCATCAATAACCCGCGGGGCTCCGCTAACTATGGCTACACCTTC. Amino acid sequence: CASINNPRGSANYGYTF. The chain carries TRBV2 and TRBJ1-2; D might be TRBD1 (5 bases). The CDR3 sequence is 17 residues long. Per the germline V gene, CDR1 is SNHLY and CDR2 is FYNNEI. V was cut by 7 bases and J by 0 bases, with 21 bases left in between.

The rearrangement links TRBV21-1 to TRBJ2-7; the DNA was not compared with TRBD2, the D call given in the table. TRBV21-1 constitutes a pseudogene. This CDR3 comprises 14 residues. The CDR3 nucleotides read TGTGCCAGCAGCACTTTGCGGGGAGGTTACGAGCAGTACTTC. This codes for CASSTLRGGYEQYF.

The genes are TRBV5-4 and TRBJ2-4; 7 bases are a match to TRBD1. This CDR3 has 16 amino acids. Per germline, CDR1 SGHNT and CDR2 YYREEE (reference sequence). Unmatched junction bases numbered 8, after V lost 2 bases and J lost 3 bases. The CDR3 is CASSFRGIKGKNIQYF. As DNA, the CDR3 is TGTGCCAGCAGCTTCAGGGGGATTAAGGGCAAAAACATTCAGTACTTC.

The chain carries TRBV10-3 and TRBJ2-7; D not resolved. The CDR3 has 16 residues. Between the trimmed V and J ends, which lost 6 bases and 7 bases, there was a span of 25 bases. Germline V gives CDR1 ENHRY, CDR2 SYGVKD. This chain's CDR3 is CAISAGEGPQPGEQYF. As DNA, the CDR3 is TGTGCCATCAGCGCTGGGGAAGGCCCCCAACCCGGGGAGCAGTACTTC.

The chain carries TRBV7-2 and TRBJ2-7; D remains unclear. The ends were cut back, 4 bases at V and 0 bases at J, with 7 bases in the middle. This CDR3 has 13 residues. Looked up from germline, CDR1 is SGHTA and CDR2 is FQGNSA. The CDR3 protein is CASSSYYSYEQYF. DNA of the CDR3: TGTGCCAGCAGCTCTTATTACTCCTACGAGCAGTACTTC. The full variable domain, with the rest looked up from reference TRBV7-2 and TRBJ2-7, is GAGVSQSPSNKVTEKGKDVELRCDPISGHTALYWYRQSLGQGLEFLIYFQGNSAPDKSGLPSDRFSAERTGGSVSTLTIQRTQQEDSAVYLCASSSYYSYEQYFGPGTRLTVT.

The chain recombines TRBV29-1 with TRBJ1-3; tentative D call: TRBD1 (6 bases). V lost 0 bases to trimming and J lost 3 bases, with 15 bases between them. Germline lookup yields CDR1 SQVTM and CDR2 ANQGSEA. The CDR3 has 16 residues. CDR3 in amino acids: CSVEDTGTSVGNTIYF. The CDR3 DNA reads TGCAGCGTTGAAGATACAGGGACAAGCGTTGGAAACACCATATATTTT.

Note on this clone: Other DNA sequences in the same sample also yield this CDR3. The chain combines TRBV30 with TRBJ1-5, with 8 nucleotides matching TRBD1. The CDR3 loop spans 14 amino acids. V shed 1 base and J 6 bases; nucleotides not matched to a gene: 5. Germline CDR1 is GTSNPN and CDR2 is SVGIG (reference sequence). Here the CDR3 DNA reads TGTGCCTGGAGTGGAGGACAGGGAGGTCAGCCCCAGCATTTT. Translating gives CAWSGGQGGQPQHF.

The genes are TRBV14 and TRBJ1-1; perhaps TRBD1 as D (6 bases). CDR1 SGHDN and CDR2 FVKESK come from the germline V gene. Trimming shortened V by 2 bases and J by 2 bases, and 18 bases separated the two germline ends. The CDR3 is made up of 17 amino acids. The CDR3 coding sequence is TGTGCCAGCAGCCAACGCTCGACCGGGGGACAAAACACTGAAGCTTTCTTT. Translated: CASSQRSTGGQNTEAFF. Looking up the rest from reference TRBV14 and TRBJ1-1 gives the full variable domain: EAGVTQFPSHSVIEKGQTVTLRCDPISGHDNLYWYRRVMGKEIKFLLHFVKESKQDESGMPNNRFLAERTGGTYSTLKVQPAELEDSGVYFCASSQRSTGGQNTEAFFGQGTRLTVV.

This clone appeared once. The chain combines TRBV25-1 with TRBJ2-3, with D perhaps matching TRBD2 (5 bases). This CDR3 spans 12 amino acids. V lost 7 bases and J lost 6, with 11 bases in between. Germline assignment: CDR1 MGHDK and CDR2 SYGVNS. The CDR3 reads CASTGGADTQYF. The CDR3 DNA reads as TGTGCCAGCACCGGAGGAGCGGATACGCAGTATTTT.